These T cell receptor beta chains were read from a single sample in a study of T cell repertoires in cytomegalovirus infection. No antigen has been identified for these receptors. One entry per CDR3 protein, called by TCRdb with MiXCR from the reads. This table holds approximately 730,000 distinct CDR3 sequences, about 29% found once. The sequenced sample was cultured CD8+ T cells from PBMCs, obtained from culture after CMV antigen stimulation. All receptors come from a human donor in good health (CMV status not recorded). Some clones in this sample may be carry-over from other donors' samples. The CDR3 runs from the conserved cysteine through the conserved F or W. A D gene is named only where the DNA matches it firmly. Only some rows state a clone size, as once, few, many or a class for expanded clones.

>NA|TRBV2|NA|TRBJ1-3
TGTGCCAGCCACCTAGAGGACCAGAGCTCTGGAAACACCATATATTTT
CASHLEDQSSGNTIYF
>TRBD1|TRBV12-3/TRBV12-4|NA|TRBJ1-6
TGTGCCAGCAGCAGTTACCCGGGACAGGAGAATTCACCCCTCCACTTT
CASSSYPGQENSPLHF
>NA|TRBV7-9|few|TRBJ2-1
TGTGCCAGCAGCCCCCAGGGGGGGGGGGTAACGAATGAGCAGTTCTTC
CASSPQGGGVTNEQFF
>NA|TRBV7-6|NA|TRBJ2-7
TGTGCCAGCAGCTTGGGGGGGGGGGCGAACTACGAGCAGTACTTC
CASSLGGGANYEQYF
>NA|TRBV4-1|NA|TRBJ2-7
TGCGCCAGCAGCCAAGATGGGCACGAGCAGTACTTC
CASSQDGHEQYF
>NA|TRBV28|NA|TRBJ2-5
TGTGCCAGCAGTTTAGAGCCCCAAGGCAAGACCCAGTACTTC
CASSLEPQGKTQYF
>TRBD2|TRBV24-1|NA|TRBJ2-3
TGTGCCACCGATTCGGGAGGGACCACAGATACGCAGTATTTT
CATDSGGTTDTQYF
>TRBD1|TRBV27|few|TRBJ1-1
TGTGCCAGCAGTTTCGGACAGGCGAACACTGAAGCTTTCTTT
CASSFGQANTEAFF
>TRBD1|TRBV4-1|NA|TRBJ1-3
TGCGCCAGCAGCCATGGGAGGGACAGCATACCTGGAAACACCATATATTTT
CASSHGRDSIPGNTIYF
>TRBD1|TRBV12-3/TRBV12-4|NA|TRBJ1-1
TGTGCCAGCAGTGCCTTGACAGGGGCGAACACTGAAGCTTTCTTT
CASSALTGANTEAFF
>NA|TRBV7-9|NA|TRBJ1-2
TGTGCCAGCAGGATAGACAGAAACTATGGCTACACCTTC
CASRIDRNYGYTF
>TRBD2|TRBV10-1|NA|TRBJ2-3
TGCGCCAGCAGTGAGGTGCTAGCGGGGGGCCTAAGCACAGATACGCAGTATTTT
CASSEVLAGGLSTDTQYF
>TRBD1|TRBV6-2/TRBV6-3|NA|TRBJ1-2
TGTGCCAGCAGTCCAGACAGGGGACGATATGGCTACACCTTC
CASSPDRGRYGYTF
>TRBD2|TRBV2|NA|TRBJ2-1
TGTGTCTGCGGTTGGAGCGGGGGGCACAATGAGCAGTTCTTC
CVCGWSGGHNEQFF
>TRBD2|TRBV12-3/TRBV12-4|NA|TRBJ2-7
TGTGCCAGCAGTTCCTCTAGCGGGGGGGCAACCTACGAGCAGTACTTC
CASSSSSGGATYEQYF
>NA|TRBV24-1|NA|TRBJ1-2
TGTGCCACCAGTGATCCCCGTCGGGGCTATGGCTACACCTTC
CATSDPRRGYGYTF
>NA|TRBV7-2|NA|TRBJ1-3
TGTGCCAGCAGCTTCCCCGTTGACTCTGGAAACACCATATATTTT
CASSFPVDSGNTIYF
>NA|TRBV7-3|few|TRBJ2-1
TGTGCCAGCAGCCCAGTCCCATCCGATGAGCAGTTCTTC
CASSPVPSDEQFF
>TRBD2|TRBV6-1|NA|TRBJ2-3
TGTGCCAGCTGCAGCGGGGGCACAGATACGCAGTATTTT
CASCSGGTDTQYF
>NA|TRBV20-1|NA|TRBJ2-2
TGCAGTGCTAGCCGACTAGAACTAAACACCGGGGAGCTGTTTTTT
CSASRLELNTGELFF
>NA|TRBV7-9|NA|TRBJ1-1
TGTGCCACATCGGGGGGAAGGGGTGGAACTGAAGCTTTCTTT
CATSGGRGGTEAFF
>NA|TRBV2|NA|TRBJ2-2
TGTGCCAGCAGTGATCCGAGACAGGTGAACACCGGGGAGCTGTTTTTT
CASSDPRQVNTGELFF
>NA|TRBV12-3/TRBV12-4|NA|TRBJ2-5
TGTGCCAGCAGTTTCCAGCGAGGAGAGACCCAGTACTTC
CASSFQRGETQYF
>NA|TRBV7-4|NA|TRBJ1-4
TGTGCCAGCAGCCCGCCGGGGGCCAGAGAAAAACTGTTTTTT
CASSPPGAREKLFF
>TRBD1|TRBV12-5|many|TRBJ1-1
TGTGCTAGTGGTCAGGGGACAGGGCGAAGGTTCGCTGAAGCTTTCTTT
CASGQGTGRRFAEAFF
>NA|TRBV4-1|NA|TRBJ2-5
TGCGCCAGCAGCCAAGATCAAAGCAGCCAAGAGACCCAGTACTTC
CASSQDQSSQETQYF
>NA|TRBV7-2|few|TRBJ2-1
TGTGCCAGCAGCTCGAGGGAGATTCGATATGAGCAGTTCTTC
CASSSREIRYEQFF
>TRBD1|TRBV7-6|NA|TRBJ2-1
TGTGCCAGTCGAGAAGGACAGGCACAACATTACAATGAGCAGTTCTTC
CASREGQAQHYNEQFF
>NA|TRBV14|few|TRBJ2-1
TGTGCCAGCAGCCAAGCAGTGGGCCCCACCAATGAGCAGTTCTTC
CASSQAVGPTNEQFF
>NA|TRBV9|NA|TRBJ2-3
TGTGCCAGCAGCGTAGAGGCGGACTATAGCACAGATACGCAGTATTTT
CASSVEADYSTDTQYF
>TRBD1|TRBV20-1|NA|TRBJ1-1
TGCAGTGCAAATTTCCCCGGACAGGGTCTAATGAACACTGAAGCTTTCTTT
CSANFPGQGLMNTEAFF
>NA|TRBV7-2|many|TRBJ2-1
TGTGCCAGCAGCTTGCGCCCGGTCCCCCACAATGAGCAGTTCTTC
CASSLRPVPHNEQFF
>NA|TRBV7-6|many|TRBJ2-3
TGTGCCAGCAGCTCGGTCGCGTCAGGACTCACGGATACGCAGTATTTT
CASSSVASGLTDTQYF
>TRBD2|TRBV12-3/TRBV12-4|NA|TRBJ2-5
TGTGCCAGCTCTTTTCGGCGGGGGGGCAAGGAGACCCAGTACTTC
CASSFRRGGKETQYF
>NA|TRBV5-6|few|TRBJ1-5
TGTGCCAGCAGCTCGACGGGCTTTCGCAATCAGCCCCAGCATTTT
CASSSTGFRNQPQHF
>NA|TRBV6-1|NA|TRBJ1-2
TGTGCCAGCCACAAGGGGCAACCCGAGGACTATGGCTACACCTTC
CASHKGQPEDYGYTF
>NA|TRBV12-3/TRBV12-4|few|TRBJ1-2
TGTGCCAGCAGTTTAACCAACTTTAACTATGGCTACACCTTC
CASSLTNFNYGYTF
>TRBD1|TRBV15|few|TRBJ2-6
TGTGCCACCAGCAGGGACAGGGGGTCCGGGGCCAACGTCCTGACTTTC
CATSRDRGSGANVLTF
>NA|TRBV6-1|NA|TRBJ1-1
TGTGCCAGCAGTGAAGAGTACGAGTACACTGAAGCTTTCTTT
CASSEEYEYTEAFF
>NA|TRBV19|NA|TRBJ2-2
TGTGCCAGTAGTATTCTGGGACTTCTCACCGGGGAGCTGTTTTTT
CASSILGLLTGELFF
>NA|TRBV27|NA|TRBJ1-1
TGTGCCACCGGACGGACAGTAGGCACTGAAGCTTTCTTT
CATGRTVGTEAFF
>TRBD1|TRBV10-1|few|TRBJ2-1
TGCGCCAGCAGTGATCTTACAGGGGGCAATGAGCAGTTCTTC
CASSDLTGGNEQFF
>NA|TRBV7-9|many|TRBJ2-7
TGTGCCAGCAGCCCCCCGTGGGGCGGGCAGTACGAGCAGTACTTC
CASSPPWGGQYEQYF
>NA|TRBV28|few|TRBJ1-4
TGTGCCAGCAGTTTCCTTACTGCGGGAGGGGTTAATGAAAAACTGTTTTTT
CASSFLTAGGVNEKLFF
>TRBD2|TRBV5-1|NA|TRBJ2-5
TGCGCCAGCAGCGCGACTAGCGGGGGGTTAGAGACCCAGTACTTC
CASSATSGGLETQYF